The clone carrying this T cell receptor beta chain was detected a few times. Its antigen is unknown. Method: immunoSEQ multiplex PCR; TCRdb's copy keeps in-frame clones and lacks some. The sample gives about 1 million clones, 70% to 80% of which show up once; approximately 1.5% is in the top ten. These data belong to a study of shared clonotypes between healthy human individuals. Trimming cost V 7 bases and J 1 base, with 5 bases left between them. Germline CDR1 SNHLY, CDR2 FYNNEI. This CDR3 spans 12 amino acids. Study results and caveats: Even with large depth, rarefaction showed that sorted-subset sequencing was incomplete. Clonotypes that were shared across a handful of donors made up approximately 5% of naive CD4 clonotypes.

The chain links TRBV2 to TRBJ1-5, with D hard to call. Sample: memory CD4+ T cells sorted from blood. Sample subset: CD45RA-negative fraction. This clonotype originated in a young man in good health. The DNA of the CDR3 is TGTGCCAGCACCGCGAGCAATCAGCCCCAGCATTTT. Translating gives CASTASNQPQHF.